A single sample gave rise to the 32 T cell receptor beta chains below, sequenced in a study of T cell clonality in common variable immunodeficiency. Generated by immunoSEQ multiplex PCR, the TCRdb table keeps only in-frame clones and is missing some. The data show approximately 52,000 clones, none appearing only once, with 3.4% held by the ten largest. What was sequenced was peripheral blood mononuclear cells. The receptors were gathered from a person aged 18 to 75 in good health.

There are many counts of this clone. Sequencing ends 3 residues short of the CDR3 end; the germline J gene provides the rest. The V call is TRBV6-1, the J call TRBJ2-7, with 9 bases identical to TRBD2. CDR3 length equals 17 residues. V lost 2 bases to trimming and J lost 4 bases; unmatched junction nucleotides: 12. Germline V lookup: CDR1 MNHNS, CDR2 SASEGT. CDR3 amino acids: CASSEPLLSGRFYEQYF. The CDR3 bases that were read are TGTGCCAGCAGTGAACCTCTTCTTAGCGGGAGATTTTACGAG.

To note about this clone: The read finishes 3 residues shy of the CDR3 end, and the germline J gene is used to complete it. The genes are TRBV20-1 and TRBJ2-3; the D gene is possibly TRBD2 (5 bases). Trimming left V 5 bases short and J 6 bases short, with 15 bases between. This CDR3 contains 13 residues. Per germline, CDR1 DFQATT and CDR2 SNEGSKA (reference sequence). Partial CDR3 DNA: TGCAGTGCTCGCAATCAGGAGGCGGATACG. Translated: CSARNQEADT. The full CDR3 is CSARNQEADTQYF.

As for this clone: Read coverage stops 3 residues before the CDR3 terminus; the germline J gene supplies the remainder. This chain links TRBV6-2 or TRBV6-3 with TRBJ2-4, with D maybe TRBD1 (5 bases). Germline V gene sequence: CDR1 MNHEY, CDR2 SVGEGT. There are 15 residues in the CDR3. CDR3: CASSYFDRAVYGQYF. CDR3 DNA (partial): TGTGCCAGCAGTTACTTCGACAGAGCTGTTTATGGT.

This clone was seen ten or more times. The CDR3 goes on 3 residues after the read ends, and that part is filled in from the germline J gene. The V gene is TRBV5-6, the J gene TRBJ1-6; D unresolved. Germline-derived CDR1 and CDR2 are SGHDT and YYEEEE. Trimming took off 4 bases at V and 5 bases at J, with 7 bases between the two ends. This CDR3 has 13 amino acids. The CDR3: CASSRTDNSPLHF. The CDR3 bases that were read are TGTGCCAGCAGCCGAACAGATAATTCACCC.

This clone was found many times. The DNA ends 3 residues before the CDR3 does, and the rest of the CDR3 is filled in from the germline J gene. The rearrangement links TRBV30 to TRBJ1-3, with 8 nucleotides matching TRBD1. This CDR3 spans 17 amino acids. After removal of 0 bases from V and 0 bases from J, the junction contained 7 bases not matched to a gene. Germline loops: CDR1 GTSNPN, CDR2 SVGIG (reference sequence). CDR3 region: CAWSVQGVRLSGNTIYF. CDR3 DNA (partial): TGTGCCTGGAGTGTACAGGGGGTCCGGCTCTCTGGAAACACC.

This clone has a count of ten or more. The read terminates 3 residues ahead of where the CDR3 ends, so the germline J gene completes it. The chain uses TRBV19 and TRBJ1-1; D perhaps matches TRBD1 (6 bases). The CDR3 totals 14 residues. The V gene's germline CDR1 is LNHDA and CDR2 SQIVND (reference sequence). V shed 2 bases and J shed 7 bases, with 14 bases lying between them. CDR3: CASSIWGRGGEAFF. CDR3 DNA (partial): TGTGCCAGTAGTATATGGGGGAGGGGGGGTGAA. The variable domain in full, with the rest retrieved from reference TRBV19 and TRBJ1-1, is DGGITQSPKYLFRKEGQNVTLSCEQNLNHDAMYWYRQDPGQGLRLIYYSQIVNDFQKGDIAEGYSVSREKKESFPLTVTSAQKNPTAFYLCASSIWGRGGEAFFGQGTRLTVV.

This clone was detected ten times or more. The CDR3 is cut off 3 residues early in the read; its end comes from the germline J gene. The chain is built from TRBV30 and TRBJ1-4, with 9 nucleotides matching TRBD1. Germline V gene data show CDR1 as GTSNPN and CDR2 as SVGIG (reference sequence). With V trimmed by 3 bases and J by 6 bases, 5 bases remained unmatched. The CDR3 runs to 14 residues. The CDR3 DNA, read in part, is TGTGCCTGGAGCCGGACAGGGGAGGATGAAAAA. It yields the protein CAWSRTGEDEK. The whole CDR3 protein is CAWSRTGEDEKLFF.

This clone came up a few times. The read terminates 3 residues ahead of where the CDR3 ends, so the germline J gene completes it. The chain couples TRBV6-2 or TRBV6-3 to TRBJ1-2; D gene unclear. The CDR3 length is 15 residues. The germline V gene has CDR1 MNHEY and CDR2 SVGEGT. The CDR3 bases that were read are TGTGCCAGCATAGCGGGAACCCAGAAGTACAATGAC. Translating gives CASIAGTQKYND. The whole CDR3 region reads CASIAGTQKYNDYTF.

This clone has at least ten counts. CDR3 residues: CASSQPGRHTGELFF. The part of the CDR3 DNA that was read is TGTGCCAGCAGCCAGCCAGGCCGGCACACCGGGGAG. This chain links TRBV4-2 with TRBJ2-2, with D hard to call. The CDR3 end falls 3 residues outside the read, so it is completed with the germline J gene. Germline CDR1 reads LGHNA; CDR2 reads YNFKEQ. With 3 bases removed from V and 3 bases from J, the gap between germline ends came to 11 bases. CDR3 length: 15 residues.

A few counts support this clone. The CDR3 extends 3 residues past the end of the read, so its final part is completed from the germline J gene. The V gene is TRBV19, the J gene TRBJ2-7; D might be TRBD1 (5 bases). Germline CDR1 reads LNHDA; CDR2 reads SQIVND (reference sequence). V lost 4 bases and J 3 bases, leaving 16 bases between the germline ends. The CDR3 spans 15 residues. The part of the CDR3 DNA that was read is TGTGCCAGTAGTAGGGGCAGTGGAAGTCTCTACGAG. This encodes CASSRGSGSLYE. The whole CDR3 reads CASSRGSGSLYEQYF. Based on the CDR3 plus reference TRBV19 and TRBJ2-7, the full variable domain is DGGITQSPKYLFRKEGQNVTLSCEQNLNHDAMYWYRQDPGQGLRLIYYSQIVNDFQKGDIAEGYSVSREKKESFPLTVTSAQKNPTAFYLCASSRGSGSLYEQYFGPGTRLTVT.

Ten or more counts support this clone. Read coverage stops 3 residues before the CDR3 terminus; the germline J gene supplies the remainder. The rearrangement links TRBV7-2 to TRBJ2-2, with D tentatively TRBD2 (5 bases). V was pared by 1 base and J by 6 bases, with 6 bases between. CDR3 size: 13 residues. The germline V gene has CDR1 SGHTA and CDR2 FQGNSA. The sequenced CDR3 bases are TGTGCCAGCAGCTTAGTCGGGGCCGGGGAG. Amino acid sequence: CASSLVGAGE. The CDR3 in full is CASSLVGAGELFF. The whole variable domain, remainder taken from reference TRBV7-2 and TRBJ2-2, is GAGVSQSPSNKVTEKGKDVELRCDPISGHTALYWYRQSLGQGLEFLIYFQGNSAPDKSGLPSDRFSAERTGGSVSTLTIQRTQQEDSAVYLCASSLVGAGELFFGEGSRLTVL.

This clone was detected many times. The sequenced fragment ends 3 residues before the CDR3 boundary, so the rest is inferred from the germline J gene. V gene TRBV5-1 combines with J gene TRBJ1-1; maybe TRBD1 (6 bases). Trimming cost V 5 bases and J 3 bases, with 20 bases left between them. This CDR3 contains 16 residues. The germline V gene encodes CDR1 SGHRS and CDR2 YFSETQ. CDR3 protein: CASRQGRQVGDTEAFF. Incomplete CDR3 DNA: TGCGCCAGCAGGCAGGGACGACAGGTGGGGGACACTGAA.

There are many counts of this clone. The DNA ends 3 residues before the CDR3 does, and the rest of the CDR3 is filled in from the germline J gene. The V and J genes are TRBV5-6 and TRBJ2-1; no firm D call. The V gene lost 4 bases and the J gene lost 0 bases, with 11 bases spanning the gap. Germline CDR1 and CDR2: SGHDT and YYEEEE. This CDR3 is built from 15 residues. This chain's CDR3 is CASSLIARSYNEQFF. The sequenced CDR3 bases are TGTGCCAGCAGCCTGATCGCGCGCTCCTACAATGAG. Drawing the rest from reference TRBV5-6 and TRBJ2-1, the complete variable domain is DAGVTQSPTHLIKTRGQQVTLRCSPKSGHDTVSWYQQALGQGPQFIFQYYEEEERQRGNFPDRFSGHQFPNYSSELNVNALLLGDSALYLCASSLIARSYNEQFFGPGTRLTVL.

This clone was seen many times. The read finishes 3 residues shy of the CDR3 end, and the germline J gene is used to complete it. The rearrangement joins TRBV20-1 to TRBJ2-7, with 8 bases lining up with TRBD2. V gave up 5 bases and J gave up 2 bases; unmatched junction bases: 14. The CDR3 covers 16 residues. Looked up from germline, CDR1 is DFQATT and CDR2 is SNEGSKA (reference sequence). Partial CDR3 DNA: TGCAGTGCTCCGTTGACTAGCGTGAGTGGGACCTACGAG. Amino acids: CSAPLTSVSGTYE. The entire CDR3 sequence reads CSAPLTSVSGTYEQYF.

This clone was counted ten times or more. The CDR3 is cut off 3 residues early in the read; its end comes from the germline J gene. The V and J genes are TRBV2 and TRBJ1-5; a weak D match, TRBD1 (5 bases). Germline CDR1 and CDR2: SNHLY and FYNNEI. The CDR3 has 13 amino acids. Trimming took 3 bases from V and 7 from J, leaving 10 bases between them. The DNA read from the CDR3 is TGTGCCAGCAGTGACTGGGGGGAACAGCCC. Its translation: CASSDWGEQP. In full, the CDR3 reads CASSDWGEQPQHF.

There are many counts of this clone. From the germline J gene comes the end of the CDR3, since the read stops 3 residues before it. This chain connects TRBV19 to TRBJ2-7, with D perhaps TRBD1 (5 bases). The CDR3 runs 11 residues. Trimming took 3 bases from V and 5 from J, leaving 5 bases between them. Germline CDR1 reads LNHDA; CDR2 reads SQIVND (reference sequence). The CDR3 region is CASSIRDEQYF. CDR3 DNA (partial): TGTGCCAGTAGTATCAGGGACGAG.

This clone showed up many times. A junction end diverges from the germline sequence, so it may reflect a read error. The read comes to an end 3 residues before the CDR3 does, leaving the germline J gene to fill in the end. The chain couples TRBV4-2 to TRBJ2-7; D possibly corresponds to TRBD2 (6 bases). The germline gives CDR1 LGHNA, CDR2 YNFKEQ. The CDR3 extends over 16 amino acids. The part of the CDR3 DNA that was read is TGCGCCAGCAGCCAAGATTCGGCGGGAAGAGTGTACGAG. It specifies CASSQDSAGRVYE. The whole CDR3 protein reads CASSQDSAGRVYEQYF.

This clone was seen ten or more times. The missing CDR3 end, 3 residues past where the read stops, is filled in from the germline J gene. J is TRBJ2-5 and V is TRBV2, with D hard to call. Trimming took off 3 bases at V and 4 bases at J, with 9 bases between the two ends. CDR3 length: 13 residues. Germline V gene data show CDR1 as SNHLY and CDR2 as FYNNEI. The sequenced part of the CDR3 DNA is TGTGCCAGCAGTGAGCCGCCAGGAGAGACC. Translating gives CASSEPPGET. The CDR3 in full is CASSEPPGETQYF.

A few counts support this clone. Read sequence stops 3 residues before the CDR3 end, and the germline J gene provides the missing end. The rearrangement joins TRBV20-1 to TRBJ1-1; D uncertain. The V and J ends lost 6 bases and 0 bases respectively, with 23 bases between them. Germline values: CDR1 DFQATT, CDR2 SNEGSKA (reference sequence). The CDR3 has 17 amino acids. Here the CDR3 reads CSARLDGVYMLNTEAFF. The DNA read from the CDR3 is TGCAGTGCCCGACTGGACGGGGTGTACATGTTGAACACTGAA.

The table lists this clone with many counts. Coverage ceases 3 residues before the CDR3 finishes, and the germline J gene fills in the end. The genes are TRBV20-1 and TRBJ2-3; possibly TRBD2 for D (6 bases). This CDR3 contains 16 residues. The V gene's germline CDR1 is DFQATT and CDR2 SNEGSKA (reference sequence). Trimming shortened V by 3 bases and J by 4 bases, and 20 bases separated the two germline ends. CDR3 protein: CSASASGGPRSDTQYF. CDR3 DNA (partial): TGCAGTGCTAGTGCTTCCGGAGGGCCTCGCTCAGATACG.

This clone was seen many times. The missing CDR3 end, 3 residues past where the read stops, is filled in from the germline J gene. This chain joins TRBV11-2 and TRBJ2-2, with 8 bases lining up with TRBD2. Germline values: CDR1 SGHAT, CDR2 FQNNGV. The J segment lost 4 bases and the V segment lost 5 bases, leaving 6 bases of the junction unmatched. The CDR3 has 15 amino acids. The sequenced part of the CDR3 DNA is TGTGCCAGCAGCCCCCGACTAGCGAGCACCGGGGAG. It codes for CASSPRLASTGE. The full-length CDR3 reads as CASSPRLASTGELFF.

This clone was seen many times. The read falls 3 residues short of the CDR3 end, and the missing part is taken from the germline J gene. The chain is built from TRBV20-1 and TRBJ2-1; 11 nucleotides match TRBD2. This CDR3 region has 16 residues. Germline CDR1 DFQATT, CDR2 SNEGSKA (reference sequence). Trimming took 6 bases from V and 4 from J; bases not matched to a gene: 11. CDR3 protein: CSAKLRTSGFYNEQFF. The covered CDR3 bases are TGCAGTGCCAAACTCCGGACTAGCGGGTTTTACAATGAG.

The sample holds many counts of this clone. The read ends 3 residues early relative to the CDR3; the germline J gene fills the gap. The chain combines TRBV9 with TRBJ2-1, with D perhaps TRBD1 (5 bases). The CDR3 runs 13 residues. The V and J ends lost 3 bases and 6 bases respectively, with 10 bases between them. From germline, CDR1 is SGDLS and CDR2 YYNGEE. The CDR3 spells CASSEQAINEQFF. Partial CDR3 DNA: TGTGCCAGCAGCGAACAGGCAATCAATGAG. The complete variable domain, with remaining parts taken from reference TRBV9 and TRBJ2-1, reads DSGVTQTPKHLITATGQRVTLRCSPRSGDLSVYWYQQSLDQGLQFLIQYYNGEERAKGNILERFSAQQFPDLHSELNLSSLELGDSALYFCASSEQAINEQFFGPGTRLTVL.

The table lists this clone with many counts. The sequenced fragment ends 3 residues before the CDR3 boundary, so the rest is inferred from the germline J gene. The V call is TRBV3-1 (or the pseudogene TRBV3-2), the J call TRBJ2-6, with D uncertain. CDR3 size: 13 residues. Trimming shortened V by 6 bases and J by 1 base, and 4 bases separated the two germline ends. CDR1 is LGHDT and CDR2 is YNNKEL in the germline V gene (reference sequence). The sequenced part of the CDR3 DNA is TGTGCCAGCAGTCGGTCTGGGGCCAACGTC. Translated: CASSRSGANV. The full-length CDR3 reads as CASSRSGANVLTF.

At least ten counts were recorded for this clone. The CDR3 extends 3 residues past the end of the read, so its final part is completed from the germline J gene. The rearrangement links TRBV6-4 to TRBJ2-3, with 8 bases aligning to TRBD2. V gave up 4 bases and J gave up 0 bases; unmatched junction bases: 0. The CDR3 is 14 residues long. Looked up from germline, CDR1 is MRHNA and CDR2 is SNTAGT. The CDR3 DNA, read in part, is TGTGCCAGCAGTGGGACTAGCAGCACAGATACG. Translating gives CASSGTSSTDT. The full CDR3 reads CASSGTSSTDTQYF.

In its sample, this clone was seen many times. The CDR3 is CASSPPSSGTGKTQYF. CDR3 DNA (partial): TGTGCCAGCTCACCACCGAGCTCAGGTACGGGGAAGACC. This chain uses TRBV18 with TRBJ2-5, with D maybe TRBD2 (5 bases). Read sequence stops 3 residues before the CDR3 end, and the germline J gene provides the missing end. This CDR3 region has 16 residues. V lost 0 bases and J 6 bases, leaving 17 bases between the germline ends. Germline values: CDR1 KGHSH, CDR2 LQKENI.

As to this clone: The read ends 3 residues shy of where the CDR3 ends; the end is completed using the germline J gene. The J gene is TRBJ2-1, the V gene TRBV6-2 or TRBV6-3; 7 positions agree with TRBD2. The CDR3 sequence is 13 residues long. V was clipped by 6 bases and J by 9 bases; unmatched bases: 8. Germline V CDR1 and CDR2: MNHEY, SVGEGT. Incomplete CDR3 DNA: TGTGCCAGCAGCCCCAGCGGGAATCCTGAG. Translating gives CASSPSGNPE. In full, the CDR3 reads CASSPSGNPEQFF.

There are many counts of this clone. Incomplete CDR3 DNA: TGCAGTGCTAATTCAGGGGGGACTGAA. It codes for CSANSGGTE. In full, the CDR3 is CSANSGGTEAFF. The chain is built from TRBV20-1 and TRBJ1-1; 7 nucleotides align to TRBD1. From the germline J gene comes the end of the CDR3, since the read stops 3 residues before it. Germline V gene lookup returns CDR1 DFQATT and CDR2 SNEGSKA (reference sequence). With 4 bases clipped from V and 5 bases from J, the junction kept 4 bases outside the gene matches. The CDR3 is made up of 12 amino acids.

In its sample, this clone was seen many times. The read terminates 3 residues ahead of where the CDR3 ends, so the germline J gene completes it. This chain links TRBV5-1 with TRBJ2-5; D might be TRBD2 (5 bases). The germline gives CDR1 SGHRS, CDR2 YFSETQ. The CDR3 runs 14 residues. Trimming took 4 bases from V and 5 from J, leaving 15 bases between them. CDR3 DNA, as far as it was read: TGCGCCAGCAGCCCGGCGGAGGCTCTCGAGACC. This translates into CASSPAEALET. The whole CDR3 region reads CASSPAEALETQYF.

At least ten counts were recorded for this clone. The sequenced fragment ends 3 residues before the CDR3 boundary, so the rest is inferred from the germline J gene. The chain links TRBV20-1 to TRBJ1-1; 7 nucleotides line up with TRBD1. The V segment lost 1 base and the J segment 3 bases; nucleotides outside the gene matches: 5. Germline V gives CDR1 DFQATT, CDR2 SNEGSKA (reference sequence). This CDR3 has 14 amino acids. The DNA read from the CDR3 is TGCAGTGCTAGAGTACCAGGGGGACACACTGAA. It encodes CSARVPGGHTE. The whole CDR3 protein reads CSARVPGGHTEAFF.

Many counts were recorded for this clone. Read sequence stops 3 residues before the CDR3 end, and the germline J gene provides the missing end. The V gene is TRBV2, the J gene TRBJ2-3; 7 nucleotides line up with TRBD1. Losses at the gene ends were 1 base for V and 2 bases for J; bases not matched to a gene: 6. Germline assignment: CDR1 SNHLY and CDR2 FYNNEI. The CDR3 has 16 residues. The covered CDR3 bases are TGTGCCAGCAGTGAAGAGGACAGGCCCTTCACAGATACG. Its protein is CASSEEDRPFTDT. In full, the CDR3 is CASSEEDRPFTDTQYF.

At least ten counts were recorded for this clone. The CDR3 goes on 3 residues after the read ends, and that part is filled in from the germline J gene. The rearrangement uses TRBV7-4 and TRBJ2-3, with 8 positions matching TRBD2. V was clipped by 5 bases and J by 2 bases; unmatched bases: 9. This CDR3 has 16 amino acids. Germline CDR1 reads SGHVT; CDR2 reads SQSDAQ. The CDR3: CASSPRGSGDTDTQYF. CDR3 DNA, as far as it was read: TGTGCCAGCAGCCCCCGGGGTAGCGGGGACACAGATACG.